This T cell receptor beta chain was recorded in a study of blood T cell repertoires in COVID-19. Study details: There were acute and convalescent COVID-19 samples, and they came from the United States, Italy and Spain. T cells, B-cell-depleted T cells, or PBMCs supplied cDNA or gDNA.

Original analysis: Reference gene primer amplification yielded estimated nucleated cell counts. The assay was immunoSEQ multiplex PCR, and TCRdb's table has in-frame clones only and misses some. V, J and clone size were drawn from that table, and D and trimming were deduced from the DNA. The sample lists fewer than 350,000 clones, more than 70% occurring once. What was sequenced was peripheral blood. The clonotype was recovered from a woman between 50 and 59 years old who had recovered from COVID-19.

This chain's CDR3 is CASSSQAGAIYEQYF. CDR3 sequence (DNA): TGCGCCAGCAGCTCCCAAGCGGGAGCTATTTACGAGCAGTACTTC. This chain joins TRBV5-1 and TRBJ2-7, with 8 nucleotides matching TRBD2. The germline V gene has CDR1 SGHRS and CDR2 YFSETQ. The CDR3 is 15 amino acids. V lost 3 bases and J lost 4; bases outside the gene matches: 9.